This entry describes one T cell receptor beta chain. Its antigen is as yet unknown. CDR1 is MNHEY and CDR2 is SVGAGI in the germline V gene. The CDR3 has 16 amino acids. The V and J ends lost 0 bases and 9 bases respectively, with 20 bases between them. Every patient experienced relapse after autologous stem cell transplantation, and brentuximab vedotin exposure varied. The best responses consisted of complete response, partial response or progressive disease. These data belong to a study of PD-1 blockade in classical Hodgkin lymphoma. Looking at the study overall: Patients in the cohort were put on intravenous nivolumab, 3 mg/kg every 2 weeks.

The data were produced by immunoSEQ multiplex PCR, yet TCRdb's version contains in-frame clones alone and is incomplete. This sample yields 80,000 to 100,000 clones, of which 81% are seen a single time; 15% to 20% belongs to the top ten. Regarding the study as a whole: Baseline TCR diversity was reportedly lower in newly diagnosed patients than healthy donors.

V gene TRBV6-5 combines with J gene TRBJ2-5; a weak D match, TRBD2 (5 bases). This receptor was taken from a human donor with classical Hodgkin lymphoma. The source material was peripheral blood mononuclear cells (PBMCs), sampled before the second cycle of nivolumab. DNA of the CDR3: TGTGCCAGCAGTTACTCTGCCTTTCAGGAATTCGGGGCCCAGTACTTC. Translation gives CASSYSAFQEFGAQYF.